This T cell receptor beta chain was found in a study of memory CD4+ T cells and cytomegalovirus serostatus. Study as a whole: This sample comes from healthy Belgian adults, under 10 CMV seropositive, some 22 seronegative.

Single viable CD3+CD4+CD8-CD45RO+ cells were sorted as the memory CD4+ T cells. Serostatus was set by detecting CMV pp150, pp28, p38, p52 IgG. Generated by immunoSEQ multiplex PCR, the TCRdb table keeps only in-frame clones and is missing some. The sample lists some 50,000 clones; 70% to 80% were seen once. Germline V gene lookup returns CDR1 SGHTA and CDR2 FQGNSA. Trimming took off 5 bases at V and 0 bases at J, with 14 bases between the two ends. The CDR3 consists of 16 residues. General study findings and limits: CD4+ memory repertoires contained about 40% of the roughly 160 reported CMV TCRbeta sequences.

Comment on this clone: Its antigen is unidentified.

V is TRBV7-2 and J is TRBJ1-3, with D unclear. The sequencing sample was made of memory CD4+ T cells from blood. This clonotype originated in an adult in good health and CMV-seronegative. The chain's CDR3 is CASSPSDFSSGNTIYF. The CDR3 coding sequence is TGTGCCAGCAGCCCCTCAGATTTTTCCTCTGGAAACACCATATATTTT.